The clone carrying this TCR beta chain occurred a few times. This entry comes from a study of beta chain features in type 1 diabetes. The investigators reverse transcribed all of the isolated RNA, so they sequenced expressed TCRB transcripts. Only in-frame clones appear in the TCRdb table, and some are missing; sequencing was by immunoSEQ multiplex PCR. The sample holds about 410,000 clones, approximately 13% seen once. Sequenced input: naive CD4+ T cells from blood. This TCR came from a man aged 25-45 years in good health.

The CDR3 protein is CASSPRGLEAFF. Written as DNA, the CDR3 is TGTGCCAGCTCACCTCGGGGCCTAGAAGCTTTCTTT. The chain uses TRBV18 and TRBJ1-1, with a possible D match to TRBD1 (5 bases). Germline lookup yields CDR1 KGHSH and CDR2 LQKENI. The V and J ends lost 3 bases and 8 bases respectively, with 10 bases between them. This CDR3 contains 12 residues.